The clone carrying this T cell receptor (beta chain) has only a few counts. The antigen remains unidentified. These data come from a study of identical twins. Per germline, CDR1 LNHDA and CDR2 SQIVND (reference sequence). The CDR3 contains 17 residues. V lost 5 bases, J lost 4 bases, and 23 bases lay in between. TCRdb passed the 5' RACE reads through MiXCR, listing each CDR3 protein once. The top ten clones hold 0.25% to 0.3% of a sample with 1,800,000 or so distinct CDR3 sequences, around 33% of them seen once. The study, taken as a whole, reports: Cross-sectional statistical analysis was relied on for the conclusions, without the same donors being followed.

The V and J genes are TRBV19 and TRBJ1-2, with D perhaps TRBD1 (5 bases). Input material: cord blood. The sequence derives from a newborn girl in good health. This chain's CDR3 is CASSSYSGPTLIYGYTF. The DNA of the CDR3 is TGTGCCAGTAGTTCATACTCGGGACCCACACTCATCTATGGCTACACCTTC.